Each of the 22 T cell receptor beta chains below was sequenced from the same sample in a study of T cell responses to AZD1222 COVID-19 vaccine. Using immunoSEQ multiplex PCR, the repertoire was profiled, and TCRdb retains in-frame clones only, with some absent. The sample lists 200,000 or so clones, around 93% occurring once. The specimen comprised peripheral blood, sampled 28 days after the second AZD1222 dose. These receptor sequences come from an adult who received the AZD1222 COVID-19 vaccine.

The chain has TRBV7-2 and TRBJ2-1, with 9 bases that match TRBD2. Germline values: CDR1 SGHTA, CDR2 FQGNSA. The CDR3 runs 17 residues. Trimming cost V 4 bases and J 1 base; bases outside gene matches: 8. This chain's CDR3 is CASSSRGAGGSYNEQFF. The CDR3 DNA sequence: TGTGCCAGCAGCTCCCGCGGAGCGGGGGGATCCTACAATGAGCAGTTCTTC. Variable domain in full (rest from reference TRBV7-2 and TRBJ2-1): GAGVSQSPSNKVTEKGKDVELRCDPISGHTALYWYRQSLGQGLEFLIYFQGNSAPDKSGLPSDRFSAERTGGSVSTLTIQRTQQEDSAVYLCASSSRGAGGSYNEQFFGPGTRLTVL.

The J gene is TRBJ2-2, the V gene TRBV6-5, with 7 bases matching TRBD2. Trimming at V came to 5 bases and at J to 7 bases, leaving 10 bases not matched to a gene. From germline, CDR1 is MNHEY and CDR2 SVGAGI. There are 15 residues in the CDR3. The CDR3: CASSPPAGVLGELFF. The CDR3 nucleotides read TGTGCCAGCAGTCCGCCGGCGGGGGTGCTCGGGGAGCTGTTTTTT.

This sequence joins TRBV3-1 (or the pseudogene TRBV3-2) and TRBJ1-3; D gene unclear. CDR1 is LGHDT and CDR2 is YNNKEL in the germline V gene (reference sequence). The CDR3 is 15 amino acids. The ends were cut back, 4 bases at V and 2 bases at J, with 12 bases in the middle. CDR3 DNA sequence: TGTGCCAGCAGCCCCCCGGCACTAGCTGGAAACACCATATATTTT. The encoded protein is CASSPPALAGNTIYF.

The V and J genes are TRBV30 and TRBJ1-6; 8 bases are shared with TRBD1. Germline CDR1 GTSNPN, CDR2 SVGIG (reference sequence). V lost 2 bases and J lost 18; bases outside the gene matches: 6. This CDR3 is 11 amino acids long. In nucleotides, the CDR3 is TGTGCCTGGAGTATCGGACAGGGATCCCACTTT. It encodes CAWSIGQGSHF.

The CDR3 spells CASSQGQGKETQYF. The DNA of the CDR3 is TGTGCCAGCAGCCAGGGACAGGGGAAAGAGACCCAGTACTTC. The genes are TRBV7-9 and TRBJ2-5; 10 bases align to TRBD1. Germline CDR1 reads SEHNR; CDR2 reads FQNEAQ (reference sequence). The J segment lost 3 bases and the V segment lost 5 bases, leaving 3 bases of the junction unmatched. The CDR3 is made up of 14 amino acids.

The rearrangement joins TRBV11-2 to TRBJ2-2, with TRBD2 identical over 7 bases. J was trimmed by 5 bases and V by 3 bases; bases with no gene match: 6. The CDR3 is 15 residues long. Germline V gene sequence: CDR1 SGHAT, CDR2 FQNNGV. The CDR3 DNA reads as TGTGCCAGCAGCTTCAATGGGGGGGTGACCGGGGAGCTGTTTTTT. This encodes CASSFNGGVTGELFF.

CDR3 in amino acids: CATTGTGVTGELFF. The CDR3 DNA reads TGTGCCACGACCGGGACAGGGGTCACCGGGGAGCTGTTTTTT. This chain links TRBV10-3 with TRBJ2-2, with 10 bases identical to TRBD1. The CDR3 is made up of 14 amino acids. Germline V CDR1 and CDR2: ENHRY, SYGVKD. Trimming cost V 10 bases and J 4 bases; bases outside gene matches: 6.

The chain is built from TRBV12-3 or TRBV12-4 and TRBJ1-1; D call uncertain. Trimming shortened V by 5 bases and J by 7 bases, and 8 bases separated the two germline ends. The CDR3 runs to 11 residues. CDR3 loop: CASSPLHEAFF. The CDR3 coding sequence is TGTGCCAGCAGTCCTTTGCATGAAGCTTTCTTT.

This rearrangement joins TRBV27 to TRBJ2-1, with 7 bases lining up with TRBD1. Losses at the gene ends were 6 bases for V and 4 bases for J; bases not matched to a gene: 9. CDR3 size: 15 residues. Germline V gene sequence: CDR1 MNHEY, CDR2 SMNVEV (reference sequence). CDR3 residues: CASRSDRVAYNEQFF. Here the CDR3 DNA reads TGTGCCAGCAGGAGTGACAGGGTGGCGTACAATGAGCAGTTCTTC.

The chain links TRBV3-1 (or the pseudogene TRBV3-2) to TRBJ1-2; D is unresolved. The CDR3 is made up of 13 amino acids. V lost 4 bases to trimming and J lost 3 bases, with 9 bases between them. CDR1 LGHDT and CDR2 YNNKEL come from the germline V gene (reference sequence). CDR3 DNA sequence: TGTGCCAGCAGCCCGGCGCCGGACTATGGCTACACCTTC. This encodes CASSPAPDYGYTF.

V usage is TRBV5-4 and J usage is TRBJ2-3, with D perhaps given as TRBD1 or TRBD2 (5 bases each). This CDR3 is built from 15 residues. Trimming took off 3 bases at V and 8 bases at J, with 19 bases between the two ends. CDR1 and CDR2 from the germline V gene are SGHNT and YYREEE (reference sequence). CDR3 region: CASSYGGGDPGTQYF. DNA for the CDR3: TGTGCCAGCAGCTATGGGGGTGGGGACCCGGGTACGCAGTATTTT. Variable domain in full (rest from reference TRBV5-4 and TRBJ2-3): ETGVTQSPTHLIKTRGQQVTLRCSSQSGHNTVSWYQQALGQGPQFIFQYYREEENGRGNFPPRFSGLQFPNYSSELNVNALELDDSALYLCASSYGGGDPGTQYFGPGTRLTVL.

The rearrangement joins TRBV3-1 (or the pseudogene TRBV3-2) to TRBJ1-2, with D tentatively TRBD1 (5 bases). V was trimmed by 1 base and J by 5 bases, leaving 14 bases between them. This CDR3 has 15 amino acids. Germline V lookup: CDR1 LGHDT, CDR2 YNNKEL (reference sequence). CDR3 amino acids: CASSQVQVRGYGYTF. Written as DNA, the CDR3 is TGTGCCAGCAGCCAAGTACAGGTGAGGGGATATGGCTACACCTTC.

For the CDR3, the DNA is TGTGCCAGCAGCTTAAGGGTCTCCGGGGAGCTGTTTTTT. Its translation is CASSLRVSGELFF. The rearrangement links TRBV11-2 to TRBJ2-2, with D unresolved. The CDR3 spans 13 residues. CDR1 is SGHAT, CDR2 FQNNGV, per germline. The ends were cut back, 2 bases at V and 6 bases at J, with 7 bases in the middle.

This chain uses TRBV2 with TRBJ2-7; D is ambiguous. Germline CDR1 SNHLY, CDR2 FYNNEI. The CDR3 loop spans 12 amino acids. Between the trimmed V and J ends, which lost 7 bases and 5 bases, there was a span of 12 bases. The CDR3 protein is CASTPDGDEQYF. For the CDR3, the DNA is TGTGCCAGCACCCCGGACGGAGACGAGCAGTACTTC.

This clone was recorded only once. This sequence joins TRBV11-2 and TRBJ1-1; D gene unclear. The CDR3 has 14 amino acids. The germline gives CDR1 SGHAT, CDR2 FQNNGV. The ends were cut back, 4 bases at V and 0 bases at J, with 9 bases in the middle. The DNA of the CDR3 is TGTGCCAGCAGCTCACCGGCAGTGAACACTGAAGCTTTCTTT. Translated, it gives CASSSPAVNTEAFF.

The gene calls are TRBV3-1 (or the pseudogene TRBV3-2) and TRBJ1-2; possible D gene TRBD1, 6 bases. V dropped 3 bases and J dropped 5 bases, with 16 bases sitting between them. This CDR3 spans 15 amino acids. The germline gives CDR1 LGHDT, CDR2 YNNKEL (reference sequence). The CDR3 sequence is CASSQEGGRRYGYTF. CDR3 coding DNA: TGTGCCAGCAGCCAGGAAGGGGGGCGAAGGTATGGCTACACCTTC.

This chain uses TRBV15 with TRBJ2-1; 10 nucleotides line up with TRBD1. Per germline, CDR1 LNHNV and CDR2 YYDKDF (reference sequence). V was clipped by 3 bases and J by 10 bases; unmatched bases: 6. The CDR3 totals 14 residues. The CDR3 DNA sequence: TGTGCCACCAGCAGGAGGGGACAGGGGAAGGAGCAGTTCTTC. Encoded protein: CATSRRGQGKEQFF.

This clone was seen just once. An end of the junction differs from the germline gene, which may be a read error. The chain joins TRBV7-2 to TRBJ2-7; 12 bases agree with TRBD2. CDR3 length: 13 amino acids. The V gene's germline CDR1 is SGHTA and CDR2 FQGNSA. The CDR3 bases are TGTGCCAGCAGCTTAGCCCGGACTAGCGGGGCAGACTTC. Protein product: CASSLARTSGADF. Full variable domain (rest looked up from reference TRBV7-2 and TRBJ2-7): GAGVSQSPSNKVTEKGKDVELRCDPISGHTALYWYRQSLGQGLEFLIYFQGNSAPDKSGLPSDRFSAERTGGSVSTLTIQRTQQEDSAVYLCASSLARTSGADFGPGTRLTVT.

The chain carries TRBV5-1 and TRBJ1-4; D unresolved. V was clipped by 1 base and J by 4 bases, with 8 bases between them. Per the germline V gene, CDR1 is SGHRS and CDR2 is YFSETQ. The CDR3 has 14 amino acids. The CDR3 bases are TGCGCCAGCAGCTTGTCCACTGTTAATGAAAAACTGTTTTTT. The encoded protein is CASSLSTVNEKLFF.

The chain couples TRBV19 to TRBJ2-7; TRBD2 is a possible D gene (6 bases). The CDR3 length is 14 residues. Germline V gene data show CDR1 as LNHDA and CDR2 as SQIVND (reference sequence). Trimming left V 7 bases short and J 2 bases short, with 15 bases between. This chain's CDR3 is CASNPRRGTYEQYF. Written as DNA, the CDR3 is TGTGCCAGTAACCCGAGGAGGGGTACCTACGAGCAGTACTTC.

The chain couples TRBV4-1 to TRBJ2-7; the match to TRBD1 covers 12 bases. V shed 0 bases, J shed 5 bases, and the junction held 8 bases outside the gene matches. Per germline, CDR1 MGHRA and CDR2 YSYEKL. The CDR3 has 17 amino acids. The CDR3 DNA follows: TGCGCCAGCAGCCAAGATATGTGGGACAGGGGGCCCCACGAGCAGTACTTC. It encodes CASSQDMWDRGPHEQYF.

In DNA form, the CDR3 reads TGCGCCAGCAGCTTCCCAGGTGGGGATGGCTACACCTTC. This gives the protein CASSFPGGDGYTF. The chain uses TRBV5-1 and TRBJ1-2; D gene uncertain. V lost 2 bases, J lost 6 bases, and 11 bases lay in between. The CDR3 contains 13 residues. Germline lookup yields CDR1 SGHRS and CDR2 YFSETQ. The full variable domain, its missing parts supplied by reference TRBV5-1 and TRBJ1-2, is KAGVTQTPRYLIKTRGQQVTLSCSPISGHRSVSWYQQTPGQGLQFLFEYFSETQRNKGNFPGRFSGRQFSNSRSEMNVSTLELGDSALYLCASSFPGGDGYTFGSGTRLTVV.